This T cell receptor (beta chain) was recorded in a study of technical replicates of blood from several donors. Sequencing was performed with immunoSEQ multiplex PCR; in TCRdb, only in-frame clones are kept and a portion is missing. Of 87,000 or so clones in the sample, just under 95% were seen once. Sample: T cells isolated from PBMCs. The sequence was collected from a human donor in good health.

For the CDR3, the DNA is TGTGCCAGCAGTGGACAGGGAATGAACACTGAAGCTTTCTTT. Its translation is CASSGQGMNTEAFF. V and J are TRBV27 and TRBJ1-1; TRBD1 aligns across 8 bases. Germline trimming cut 5 bases from V and 0 bases from J; bases unmatched to any gene: 2. The V gene's germline CDR1 is MNHEY and CDR2 SMNVEV (reference sequence). CDR3 size: 14 residues.